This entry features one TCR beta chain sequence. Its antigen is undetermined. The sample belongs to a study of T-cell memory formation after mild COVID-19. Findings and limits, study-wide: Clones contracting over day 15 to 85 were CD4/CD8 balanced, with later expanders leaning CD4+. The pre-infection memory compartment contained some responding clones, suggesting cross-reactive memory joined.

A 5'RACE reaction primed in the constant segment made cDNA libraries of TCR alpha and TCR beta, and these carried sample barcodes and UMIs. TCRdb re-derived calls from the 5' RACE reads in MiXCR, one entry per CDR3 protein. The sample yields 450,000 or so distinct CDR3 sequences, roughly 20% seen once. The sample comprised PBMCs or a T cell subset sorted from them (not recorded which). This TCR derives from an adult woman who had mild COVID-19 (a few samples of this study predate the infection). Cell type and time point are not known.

For the CDR3, the DNA is TGCGCCAGCAGCCCACTACCTACCGGACGGGGGGGGAATGAGCAGTTCTTC. It is translated as CASSPLPTGRGGNEQFF. This chain uses TRBV5-1 with TRBJ2-1; 8 bases match TRBD2. V dropped 4 bases and J dropped 7; count of bases not matched to a gene: 16. The V gene's germline CDR1 is SGHRS and CDR2 YFSETQ. The CDR3 runs to 17 residues.